This section outlines one T cell receptor (beta chain) sequence together with its context. No antigen is known for it. The data are from a study of T cells expressing NK-cell markers. Background on the study: Researchers got TCR beta repertoires out of sorted CD3+CD56+NKG2C+, CD3+CD56+NKG2C- and CD3+CD56-NKG2C+ T cells. With respect to HCMV, most of the eight sequenced donors were seropositive, and one was seronegative. Study-wide points: In six donors, dominant NKG2C+ clonotypes were roughly 1.0-8% of CD8+ T cells. Dominance of the CD3+CD56-NKG2C+ fraction by these clonotypes also held in several donors.

TCRdb reprocessed the 5' RACE reads and stores each CDR3 protein as one record, lacking DNA. This table lists roughly 350,000 distinct CDR3 sequences. Source material: blood T cells: a sorted CD56 or NKG2C T cell subset, CD4+ or CD8+ T cells, or bulk PBMC T cells (not recorded which). The sequence was collected from a man aged 18 to 69 in good health.

This CDR3 is CATSRDRPTGELFF. The rearrangement uses TRBV15 and TRBJ2-2. Germline CDR1 is LNHNV and CDR2 is YYDKDF (reference sequence). This CDR3 contains 14 residues.